Listed below are T cell receptor beta chains from one sample, sequenced in a study of blood T cell repertoires in COVID-19. This table comes from immunoSEQ multiplex PCR, and its TCRdb copy is limited to in-frame clones, with some not included. The sample consists of over 150,000 clones, more than 75% of them appearing once. The sequencing sample was made of peripheral blood. The receptors here all came from a man between 40 and 49 years old with acute or convalescent COVID-19. Both conserved end residues are part of each CDR3. A D gene is named only where the DNA matches it firmly. Some rows mark clone size as missing; the rest say once, few, many or name a class of expanded clone.

J,D,size,V,CDR3,DNA
TRBJ2-1,.,.,TRBV4-2,CASSQELYNEQFF,TGTGCCAGCAGCCAGGAGCTATACAATGAGCAGTTCTTC
TRBJ2-2,TRBD1,.,TRBV19,CASSPPGQITGELFF,TGTGCCAGTAGTCCACCGGGACAGATCACCGGGGAGCTGTTTTTT
TRBJ2-1,.,once,TRBV7-3,CASWRNEQFF,TGTGCCAGCTGGAGGAATGAGCAGTTCTTC
TRBJ2-5,TRBD1,.,TRBV5-1,CASSFPGQGVETQYF,TGCGCCAGCAGCTTCCCGGGACAGGGTGTCGAGACCCAGTACTTC
TRBJ1-2,.,.,TRBV10-3,CAISETVYGYTF,TGTGCCATCAGTGAAACAGTATATGGCTACACCTTC
TRBJ1-2,.,.,TRBV7-9,CASSSLQGSEPNYGYTF,TGTGCCAGCAGCTCCCTACAGGGCTCCGAGCCTAACTATGGCTACACCTTC
TRBJ1-3,.,.,TRBV6-5,CASSSGDGNTIYF,TGTGCCAGCAGTTCAGGGGATGGAAACACCATATATTTT
TRBJ1-5,.,once,TRBV30,CAWSVDSYSNQPQHF,TGTGCCTGGAGTGTAGACAGCTATAGCAATCAGCCCCAGCATTTT
TRBJ2-2,.,.,TRBV7-3,CASTNTGELFF,TGTGCCAGCACCAATACCGGGGAGCTGTTTTTT
TRBJ1-4,.,.,TRBV6-5,CASSSHEEALHEKLFF,TGTGCCAGCAGTTCCCACGAGGAGGCCCTACACGAAAAACTGTTTTTT
TRBJ1-2,TRBD1,.,TRBV10-3,CAISDGQGLLRYTF,TGTGCCATCAGTGACGGACAGGGATTGTTACGCTACACCTTC
TRBJ2-2,TRBD2,.,TRBV7-9,CASSSPGGDTGELFF,TGTGCCAGCAGCTCCCCTGGGGGGGACACCGGGGAGCTGTTTTTT
TRBJ2-1,TRBD2,.,TRBV11-3,CASSLEAGGQEQFF,TGTGCCAGCAGCTTAGAGGCGGGGGGGCAGGAGCAGTTCTTC
TRBJ1-5,TRBD1,.,TRBV30,CAWSVQGASNQPQHF,TGTGCCTGGAGTGTCCAGGGGGCTTCCAATCAGCCCCAGCATTTT
TRBJ2-1,.,.,TRBV27,CASRNLGVGEQFF,TGTGCCAGCAGGAATTTAGGGGTTGGTGAGCAGTTCTTC
TRBJ2-3,TRBD2,.,TRBV11-2,CASSLVRGTTDTQYF,TGTGCCAGCAGCTTAGTGCGGGGGACCACAGATACGCAGTATTTT